A selection of T cell receptor beta chains follows, all from one sample in a study of identical twins. TCRdb called the 5' RACE reads again in MiXCR, with one record for every CDR3 protein. The sample includes 750,000 to 950,000 distinct CDR3 sequences, approximately 13% of them seen just once. This same sample was also taken into another study, of yellow fever vaccine responses in identical twins.

Source material: PBMCs. These receptors were taken from a woman aged 18-29 years in good health. CDR3s include the opening cysteine and the closing phenylalanine or tryptophan. The order of the fields is V gene, J gene, CDR3 protein.

>TRBV20-1|TRBJ2-7
CSAMTSGPSYEQYF
>TRBV6-6|TRBJ2-7
CASSEREGYEQYF
>TRBV4-1|TRBJ2-3
CASSHSLAGGRDTQYF
>TRBV9|TRBJ2-3
CASSVAGAAGTDTQYF
>TRBV20-1|TRBJ2-3
CSADYLAGEFTDTQYF
>TRBV15|TRBJ1-2
CATSSRANYGYTF
>TRBV29-1|TRBJ2-1
CSVELGLAGYNEQFF
>TRBV7-7|TRBJ1-5
CASSLCGTGAVSNQPQHF
>TRBV7-9|TRBJ2-1
CASSSSGGNNEQFF
>TRBV11-2|TRBJ1-1
CASSKREGPMNTEAFF
>TRBV18|TRBJ1-1
CASSPKGRGEAFF
>TRBV29-1|TRBJ2-2
CSVSRGTGNGELFF
>TRBV19|TRBJ1-1
CASSIDGGYTEAFF
>TRBV9|TRBJ2-7
CASSGGLDSGEQYF
>TRBV6-1|TRBJ2-4
CASSLQTGGDIQYF
>TRBV15|TRBJ1-5
CATSRDGGGRSNQPQHF
>TRBV5-1|TRBJ1-6
CASSGGTAVGNSPLHF
>TRBV20-1|TRBJ2-1
CSARVSRSVNEQFF
>TRBV20-1|TRBJ1-2
CSARERSTGNYGYTF
>TRBV24-1|TRBJ2-2
CATSLQDRNTGELFF
>TRBV6-2/TRBV6-3|TRBJ1-5
CASRGGGDSNQPQHF
>TRBV5-1|TRBJ2-1
CASSLVVLSNDEQFF
>TRBV27|TRBJ1-5
CASSSGGSQHF
>TRBV5-1|TRBJ2-1
CASSLIEKNYNEQFF
>TRBV2|TRBJ2-3
CATQGRADTQYF
>TRBV11-2|TRBJ2-1
CASLGASGKYNEQFF
>TRBV5-5|TRBJ2-2
CASSSPGFTPTNTGELFF
>TRBV20-1|TRBJ2-4
CSARLSGGAYIQYF
>TRBV6-1|TRBJ1-2
CASSDDRGAYGYTF
>TRBV7-9|TRBJ1-2
CASSSSYVGTFEGYTF
>TRBV7-2|TRBJ1-1
CASSLDWGYTEAFF
>TRBV18|TRBJ2-1
CASSPEDRAGDNEQFF
>TRBV20-1|TRBJ1-1
CSAQGPNTEAFF
>TRBV7-9|TRBJ2-5
CASSVQGQETQYF
>TRBV10-3|TRBJ2-6
CAISKDRGLPGANVLTF
>TRBV5-1|TRBJ1-2
CASSSRTSDYGYTF
>TRBV6-5|TRBJ1-2
CASRGDSGYTF
>TRBV5-5|TRBJ2-3
CASSLGRGRHPTDTQYF
>TRBV5-1|TRBJ2-5
CASSITSSAYQETQYF
>TRBV10-3|TRBJ2-3
CAISKTEGADTQYF
>TRBV27|TRBJ2-2
CASSPKNGELFF
>TRBV2|TRBJ2-3
CASGGRGTDTQYF
>TRBV12-3/TRBV12-4|TRBJ2-5
CASSPNLGTGQETQYF
>TRBV20-1|TRBJ2-3
CSAKLAADTQYF
>TRBV28|TRBJ2-5
CASSLAGGSQETQYF
>TRBV5-4|TRBJ2-7
CASSPLGLGSYEQYF